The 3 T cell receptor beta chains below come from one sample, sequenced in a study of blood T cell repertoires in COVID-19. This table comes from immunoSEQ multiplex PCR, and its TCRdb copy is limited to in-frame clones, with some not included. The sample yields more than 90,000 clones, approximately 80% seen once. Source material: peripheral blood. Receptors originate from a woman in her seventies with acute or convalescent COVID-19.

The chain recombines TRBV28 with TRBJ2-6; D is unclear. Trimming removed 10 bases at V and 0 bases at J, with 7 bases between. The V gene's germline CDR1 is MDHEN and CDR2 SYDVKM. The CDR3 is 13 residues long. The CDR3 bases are TGTGCCACCCGGGTCTCTGGGGCCAACGTCCTGACTTTC. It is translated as CATRVSGANVLTF.

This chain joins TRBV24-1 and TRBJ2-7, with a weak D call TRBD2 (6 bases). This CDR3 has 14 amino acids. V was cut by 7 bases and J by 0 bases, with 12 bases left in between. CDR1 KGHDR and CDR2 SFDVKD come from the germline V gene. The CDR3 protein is CATRGERVSYEQYF. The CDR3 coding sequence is TGTGCCACCAGAGGGGAGCGGGTCTCCTACGAGCAGTACTTC.

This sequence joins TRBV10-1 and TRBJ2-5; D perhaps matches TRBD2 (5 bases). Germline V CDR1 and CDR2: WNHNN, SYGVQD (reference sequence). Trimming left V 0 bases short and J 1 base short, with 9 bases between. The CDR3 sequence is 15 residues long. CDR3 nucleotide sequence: TGCGCCAGCAGTGAGTCCGGGGATCTCCAAGAGACCCAGTACTTC. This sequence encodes CASSESGDLQETQYF.